A single sample is the source of the 31 T cell receptor beta chains below, sequenced in a study of blood T cell repertoires in COVID-19. TCRdb's table, derived via immunoSEQ multiplex PCR, lists solely in-frame clones and lacks some. Of about 350,000 clones in the sample, roughly nine tenths are singletons; the top ten hold 3% to 4.5%. The specimen was peripheral blood. These receptors were collected from a woman in her fifties or sixties with COVID-19, enrolled during active disease.

This rearrangement joins TRBV30 to TRBJ1-1; unclear D gene. Germline V gene sequence: CDR1 GTSNPN, CDR2 SVGIG (reference sequence). The CDR3 loop spans 12 amino acids. V lost 2 bases to trimming and J lost 6 bases, with 10 bases between them. In nucleotides, the CDR3 is TGTGCCTGGAGTCGGACTGGATCTGAAGCTTTCTTT. Protein product: CAWSRTGSEAFF.

The gene calls are TRBV27 and TRBJ1-2; 7 bases are a match to TRBD1. The CDR3 contains 14 residues. The germline V gene has CDR1 MNHEY and CDR2 SMNVEV (reference sequence). V lost 5 bases, J lost 5 bases, and 8 bases stayed unmatched. For the CDR3, the DNA is TGTGCCAGCAGTCCATCCGGGACAGCGTATGGCTACACCTTC. Encoded protein: CASSPSGTAYGYTF.

This clone was seen only once. The gene calls are TRBV28 and TRBJ2-3; 9 bases align to TRBD2. V was pared by 3 bases and J by 0 bases, with 1 base of the junction left unmatched. The CDR3 is 15 amino acids. Germline CDR1 is MDHEN and CDR2 is SYDVKM. CDR3 region: CASSLSGGSTDTQYF. As DNA, the CDR3 is TGTGCCAGCAGTTTGAGCGGGGGGAGCACAGATACGCAGTATTTT.

V and J are TRBV6-5 and TRBJ1-6, with 8 bases that match TRBD1. This CDR3 has 15 residues. The trim removed 6 bases at V and 5 bases at J, leaving 6 bases unmatched. Per the germline V gene, CDR1 is MNHEY and CDR2 is SVGAGI. The CDR3 region is CASRQPTGDNSPLHF. Here the CDR3 DNA reads TGTGCCAGCAGACAGCCGACAGGGGATAATTCACCCCTCCACTTT.

The CDR3 bases are TGTGCCAGTAGTACCTCCTCGGGGGGGCGTATGAATGAGCAGTTCTTC. Its translation is CASSTSSGGRMNEQFF. The rearrangement links TRBV19 to TRBJ2-1, with 8 bases lining up with TRBD2. Unmatched junction bases numbered 12, after V lost 4 bases and J lost 7 bases. Per germline, CDR1 LNHDA and CDR2 SQIVND (reference sequence). CDR3 length: 16 amino acids.

This chain connects TRBV18 to TRBJ1-1, with TRBD1 identical over 9 bases. The CDR3 has 15 residues. Looked up from germline, CDR1 is KGHSH and CDR2 is LQKENI. V lost 3 bases and J lost 7; bases outside the gene matches: 9. Written as DNA, the CDR3 is TGTGCCAGCTCACCTATACAGGGGGCGTCAAGTGAAGCTTTCTTT. Its translation is CASSPIQGASSEAFF.

This chain links TRBV11-2 with TRBJ1-4; D ambiguous. Germline assignment: CDR1 SGHAT and CDR2 FQNNGV. Trimming stripped 1 base from V and 5 bases from J, with 14 bases between. The CDR3 runs 16 residues. This CDR3 reads CASSLGWNSINEKLFF. The CDR3 DNA reads TGTGCCAGCAGCTTAGGCTGGAACAGCATAAATGAAAAACTGTTTTTT.

The rearrangement joins TRBV15 to TRBJ1-2, with D uncertain. The ends were cut back, 4 bases at V and 7 bases at J, with 13 bases in the middle. This CDR3 is 13 amino acids long. Germline values: CDR1 LNHNV, CDR2 YYDKDF (reference sequence). CDR3 sequence (DNA): TGTGCCACCAGCATTTTACGGGTCGCTGGCTACACCTTC. Amino acid sequence: CATSILRVAGYTF. Full variable domain (rest looked up from reference TRBV15 and TRBJ1-2): DAMVIQNPRYQVTQFGKPVTLSCSQTLNHNVMYWYQQKSSQAPKLLFHYYDKDFNNEADTPDNFQSRRPNTSFCFLDIRSPGLGDTAMYLCATSILRVAGYTFGSGTRLTVV.

V usage is TRBV5-1 and J usage is TRBJ2-1; tentatively, D is TRBD1 (6 bases). Germline assignment: CDR1 SGHRS and CDR2 YFSETQ. The CDR3 loop spans 15 amino acids. With 5 bases removed from V and 7 bases from J, the gap between germline ends came to 19 bases. CDR3 sequence: CASSVRDRRENEQFF. In DNA form, the CDR3 reads TGCGCCAGCAGTGTGCGAGACAGGCGCGAGAATGAGCAGTTCTTC.

The rearrangement links TRBV5-5 to TRBJ1-1; D call uncertain. V shed 2 bases and J shed 2 bases, with 4 bases lying between them. This CDR3 spans 12 amino acids. Germline CDR1 and CDR2: SGHKS and YYEKEE (reference sequence). CDR3 loop: CASSFLNTEAFF. CDR3 DNA sequence: TGTGCCAGCAGCTTTCTAAACACTGAAGCTTTCTTT.

As concerns this clone: The identical CDR3 is also encoded by other nucleotide sequences in the sample. This chain links TRBV7-9 with TRBJ2-3, with 7 bases lining up with TRBD1. CDR1 and CDR2 (germline): SEHNR, FQNEAQ (reference sequence). The junction had 3 bases not matched to a gene; V was cut back by 5 bases and J by 1 base. The CDR3 length is 14 residues. CDR3 nucleotide sequence: TGTGCCAGCAGCCCCGGACAGGGCACAGATACGCAGTATTTT. Protein sequence: CASSPGQGTDTQYF.

This clone appeared a few times. The chain uses TRBV19 and TRBJ1-2; D not resolved. V shed 3 bases and J shed 5 bases, with 13 bases lying between them. CDR1 is LNHDA and CDR2 is SQIVND in the germline V gene (reference sequence). The CDR3 extends over 14 amino acids. The CDR3 nucleotides read TGTGCCAGTAGTATTCGAGGGTCAAAGTATGGCTACACCTTC. Its protein product is CASSIRGSKYGYTF. Supplemented by reference TRBV19 and TRBJ1-2, the full variable domain reads DGGITQSPKYLFRKEGQNVTLSCEQNLNHDAMYWYRQDPGQGLRLIYYSQIVNDFQKGDIAEGYSVSREKKESFPLTVTSAQKNPTAFYLCASSIRGSKYGYTFGSGTRLTVV.

Here the CDR3 DNA reads TGTGCCAGCTCACCAAAGAAGGGACAGGGGTTGGTCTATGGCTACACCTTC. Residues: CASSPKKGQGLVYGYTF. The chain joins TRBV18 to TRBJ1-2; 10 nucleotides align to TRBD1. The CDR3 loop spans 17 amino acids. The germline V gene encodes CDR1 KGHSH and CDR2 LQKENI. The V gene end was trimmed by 2 bases and the J gene end by 4 bases; junction bases not matched to a gene: 10.

This clone is a singleton in its sample. The chain links TRBV13 to TRBJ2-1; 11 nucleotides align to TRBD2. Losses at the gene ends were 5 bases for V and 0 bases for J; bases not matched to a gene: 12. CDR1 is PRHDT and CDR2 is FYEKMQ in the germline V gene (reference sequence). This CDR3 has 19 amino acids. CDR3 amino acids: CASSRGGLAVLSSYNEQFF. CDR3 in DNA: TGTGCCAGCAGCAGGGGGGGACTAGCGGTACTGAGCTCCTACAATGAGCAGTTCTTC.

This clone came up a few times. The chain couples TRBV5-1 to TRBJ2-2; TRBD1 matches at 7 bases. Germline V gene sequence: CDR1 SGHRS, CDR2 YFSETQ. CDR3 length: 16 amino acids. V shed 6 bases and J 2 bases; nucleotides not matched to a gene: 10. The CDR3 region has the DNA TGCGCCAGCACGGGACAGTCCTCACTAAACACCGGGGAGCTGTTTTTT. It is translated as CASTGQSSLNTGELFF.

V usage is TRBV19 and J usage is TRBJ1-1, with unresolved D. V dropped 5 bases and J dropped 0 bases, with 16 bases sitting between them. Germline V gene data show CDR1 as LNHDA and CDR2 as SQIVND (reference sequence). The CDR3 extends over 16 amino acids. CDR3 sequence reads: CASSWRSANLNTEAFF. CDR3 nucleotides: TGTGCCAGTAGTTGGAGATCCGCTAACCTGAACACTGAAGCTTTCTTT.

This clone is a singleton in its sample. The rearrangement joins TRBV5-4 to TRBJ1-3, with D tentatively TRBD1 (5 bases). Germline V gene data show CDR1 as SGHNT and CDR2 as YYREEE (reference sequence). Trimming removed 0 bases from V and 2 bases from J, with 15 bases in between. The CDR3 covers 17 residues. The CDR3: CASSLGGWGGTGNTIYF. CDR3 sequence (DNA): TGTGCCAGCAGCTTGGGAGGCTGGGGGGGAACTGGAAACACCATATATTTT.

The rearrangement uses TRBV4-1 and TRBJ1-1, with TRBD1 as a possible D gene (5 bases). CDR3 length: 15 amino acids. Germline CDR1 MGHRA, CDR2 YSYEKL. The V and J ends lost 3 bases and 0 bases respectively, with 11 bases between them. CDR3 sequence reads: CASSHFDSLNTEAFF. For the CDR3, the DNA is TGCGCCAGCAGCCATTTTGACAGTTTGAACACTGAAGCTTTCTTT.

The chain joins TRBV21-1 to TRBJ2-7; the table's D call, TRBD1, was not checked against the DNA. TRBV21-1 is given as a pseudogene. The CDR3 sequence is 19 residues long. For the CDR3, the DNA is TGTGCCAGCAGCAAAGCCCTCCGACGGGGGACAGGGAGCTCCTACGAGCAGTACTTC. Its protein product is CASSKALRRGTGSSYEQYF.

V and J are TRBV7-2 and TRBJ1-5; D might be TRBD1 (6 bases). CDR1 and CDR2 from the germline V gene are SGHTA and FQGNSA. V gave up 2 bases and J gave up 1 base, with 9 bases separating them. This CDR3 region has 15 residues. CDR3: CASSLSGTSNQPQHF. Here the CDR3 DNA reads TGTGCCAGCAGCTTATCGGGGACAAGCAATCAGCCCCAGCATTTT.

The gene calls are TRBV7-9 and TRBJ1-3, with D possibly being TRBD1 (5 bases). The germline CDR1 and CDR2 sequences are SEHNR and FQNEAQ (reference sequence). This CDR3 contains 14 residues. V shed 6 bases and J shed 4 bases, with 13 bases lying between them. CDR3 region: CASRTQGEGNTIYF. The DNA for the CDR3 is TGTGCCAGCAGAACCCAGGGTGAAGGAAACACCATATATTTT.

The rearrangement links TRBV14 to TRBJ1-2, with 8 bases fitting TRBD1. The CDR3 runs 14 residues. In germline, CDR1 is SGHDN, CDR2 FVKESK. The ends lost 4 bases at V and 11 bases at J; junction bases unmatched: 12. The CDR3 reads CASSRLRGRWRYTF. The CDR3 DNA reads TGTGCCAGCAGCCGACTCAGGGGGCGCTGGAGGTACACCTTC. Supplemented by reference TRBV14 and TRBJ1-2, the full variable domain reads EAGVTQFPSHSVIEKGQTVTLRCDPISGHDNLYWYRRVMGKEIKFLLHFVKESKQDESGMPNNRFLAERTGGTYSTLKVQPAELEDSGVYFCASSRLRGRWRYTFGSGTRLTVV.

The V call is TRBV7-9, the J call TRBJ2-2; D is ambiguous. CDR3 length: 15 amino acids. CDR1 is SEHNR and CDR2 is FQNEAQ in the germline V gene (reference sequence). V was trimmed by 6 bases and J by 0 bases, leaving 11 bases between them. The CDR3 nucleotides are TGTGCCAGCAGGGCCGGAGTAACGAACACCGGGGAGCTGTTTTTT. This codes for CASRAGVTNTGELFF.

Remarks on this clone: The same CDR3 can be traced to other DNA sequences in this sample. This chain connects TRBV18 to TRBJ2-1; D call uncertain. V was shortened by 3 bases and J by 3 bases, with 3 bases between the two germline ends. CDR1 is KGHSH and CDR2 is LQKENI in the germline V gene. This CDR3 has 12 amino acids. CDR3: CASSPVYNEQFF. Written as DNA, the CDR3 is TGTGCCAGCTCACCCGTCTACAATGAGCAGTTCTTC. The whole variable domain, remainder taken from reference TRBV18 and TRBJ2-1, is NAGVMQNPRHLVRRRGQEARLRCSPMKGHSHVYWYRQLPEEGLKFMVYLQKENIIDESGMPKERFSAEFPKEGPSILRIQQVVRGDSAAYFCASSPVYNEQFFGPGTRLTVL.

This clone came up once. The genes are TRBV3-1 (or the pseudogene TRBV3-2) and TRBJ2-1; D gene ambiguous. This CDR3 has 16 residues. Trimming removed 5 bases at V and 9 bases at J, with 23 bases between. CDR1 and CDR2 from the germline V gene are LGHDT and YNNKEL (reference sequence). The CDR3 region is CASSFILGPSYGEQFF. The CDR3 region has the DNA TGTGCCAGCAGCTTCATTCTTGGTCCCTCCTACGGTGAGCAGTTCTTC.

The chain is built from TRBV29-1 and TRBJ1-1, with D unresolved. The germline V and J ends were trimmed by 2 bases and 4 bases, with 8 bases remaining between them. The germline gives CDR1 SQVTM, CDR2 ANQGSEA. There are 12 residues in the CDR3. CDR3 sequence: CSVEPGFTEAFF. The CDR3 DNA is TGCAGCGTTGAACCAGGTTTCACTGAAGCTTTCTTT.

The gene calls are TRBV10-3 and TRBJ1-2; 9 positions match TRBD1. CDR1 and CDR2 (germline): ENHRY, SYGVKD. The CDR3 totals 13 residues. V lost 10 bases to trimming and J lost 5 bases; unmatched junction nucleotides: 8. The CDR3 reads CATSGQGGYGYTF. Here the CDR3 DNA reads TGTGCCACCTCGGGACAGGGCGGTTATGGCTACACCTTC.

The chain uses TRBV5-6 and TRBJ2-1, with D maybe TRBD2 (5 bases). The CDR3 length is 15 residues. The germline CDR1 and CDR2 sequences are SGHDT and YYEEEE. The germline V and J ends were trimmed by 3 bases and 0 bases, with 10 bases remaining between them. In nucleotides, the CDR3 is TGTGCCAGCAGCTCCTATAGCGCCTCCTACAATGAGCAGTTCTTC. It translates to CASSSYSASYNEQFF.

V usage is TRBV25-1 and J usage is TRBJ2-7; 11 bases align to TRBD1. J gave up 5 bases and V 5 bases, and 11 bases lay outside the gene matches. The CDR3 loop spans 16 amino acids. Looked up from germline, CDR1 is MGHDK and CDR2 is SYGVNS. CDR3 sequence reads: CASSPHRGQGVHEQYF. CDR3 nucleotides: TGTGCCAGCAGTCCCCATAGGGGACAGGGGGTCCACGAGCAGTACTTC.

The CDR3 nucleotides read TGTGCCAGCAGCCCCAGGACTAGCGGGGGTTATGGGGTACTAGATACGCAGTATTTT. Encoded protein: CASSPRTSGGYGVLDTQYF. The chain joins TRBV11-2 to TRBJ2-3; 13 bases match TRBD2. The CDR3 consists of 19 residues. The V segment lost 5 bases and the J segment 5 bases; nucleotides outside the gene matches: 16. The germline gives CDR1 SGHAT, CDR2 FQNNGV.

The chain combines TRBV28 with TRBJ1-2; D possibly corresponds to TRBD1 (6 bases). The V gene lost 5 bases and the J gene lost 3 bases, with 10 bases spanning the gap. This CDR3 is 13 amino acids long. In germline, CDR1 is MDHEN, CDR2 SYDVKM. The CDR3 nucleotides are TGTGCCAGCAGTCCCGGGGGGCACTATGGCTACACCTTC. Its protein product is CASSPGGHYGYTF.